Listed below are T cell receptor beta chains from one sample, sequenced in a study of blood T cell repertoires in COVID-19. The protocol was immunoSEQ multiplex PCR, while the TCRdb copy is restricted to in-frame clones and leaves out a portion. Of over 150,000 clones in the sample, roughly 84% were seen once. The sequencing input was peripheral blood. These receptors all stem from a woman in her fifties or sixties with COVID-19, enrolled during active disease. CDR3s include the opening cysteine and the closing phenylalanine or tryptophan. Each record gives: D gene, V gene, J gene, clone size, CDR3 DNA, CDR3 protein. A D gene is named only where the DNA matches it firmly. Rows give clone size only sometimes, using once, few, many, or a class for an expanded clone.

d_call: TRBD1; v_call: TRBV5-6; j_call: TRBJ1-2; clone_size: -; cdr3_nt: TGTGCCAGCAACTTTCGCGACAGGGACCTATATGGCTACACCTTC; cdr3_aa: CASNFRDRDLYGYTF
d_call: -; v_call: TRBV7-3; j_call: TRBJ1-2; clone_size: -; cdr3_nt: TGTGCCAGCAGCTTAACCCGGACGGGGGATGGCTACACCTTC; cdr3_aa: CASSLTRTGDGYTF
d_call: -; v_call: TRBV6-6; j_call: TRBJ1-1; clone_size: -; cdr3_nt: TGTGCCAGCAGTGATCGACAGGTTCGGGGCACTGAAGCTTTCTTT; cdr3_aa: CASSDRQVRGTEAFF
d_call: -; v_call: TRBV19; j_call: TRBJ1-1; clone_size: -; cdr3_nt: TGTGCCTCTCGCCCCACGGGGTATAACACTGAAGCTTTCTTT; cdr3_aa: CASRPTGYNTEAFF
d_call: -; v_call: TRBV7-2; j_call: TRBJ1-2; clone_size: few; cdr3_nt: TGTGCCAGCAGTTTCTTGGCCTACACCTTC; cdr3_aa: CASSFLAYTF
d_call: -; v_call: TRBV19; j_call: TRBJ1-3; clone_size: -; cdr3_nt: TGTGCCAGTAGTAACGGGATTTTGACAAACACCATATATTTT; cdr3_aa: CASSNGILTNTIYF
d_call: TRBD2; v_call: TRBV7-9; j_call: TRBJ2-1; clone_size: -; cdr3_nt: TGTGCCAGCAGCTTAGCGACAGCGGGGGGGTCCTACAATGAGCAGTTCTTC; cdr3_aa: CASSLATAGGSYNEQFF
d_call: TRBD1; v_call: TRBV19; j_call: TRBJ2-2; clone_size: -; cdr3_nt: TGTGCCAGTAGCCCTAAGGGGGACAGTACCGGGGAGCTGTTTTTT; cdr3_aa: CASSPKGDSTGELFF
d_call: -; v_call: TRBV5-6; j_call: TRBJ2-5; clone_size: -; cdr3_nt: TGTGCCAGCACCAAAAGGGGGCAAGAGACCCAGTACTTC; cdr3_aa: CASTKRGQETQYF
d_call: -; v_call: TRBV7-8; j_call: TRBJ2-7; clone_size: once; cdr3_nt: TGTGCCAGCAGCGCGGACTTCTCTGGCCGCGAGCAGTACTTC; cdr3_aa: CASSADFSGREQYF
d_call: -; v_call: TRBV19; j_call: TRBJ1-4; clone_size: -; cdr3_nt: TGTGCCAGTAGTACAACAGGAGCCCGGGAAAAACTGTTTTTT; cdr3_aa: CASSTTGAREKLFF
d_call: -; v_call: TRBV25-1; j_call: TRBJ1-5; clone_size: -; cdr3_nt: TGTGCCAGCAGTGAATACCGATGGGGCGGTCAGCCCCAGCATTTT; cdr3_aa: CASSEYRWGGQPQHF
d_call: TRBD1; v_call: TRBV7-9; j_call: TRBJ2-2; clone_size: -; cdr3_nt: TGTGCCAGCAGCTTAGTTACAGGGGGCACCGGGGAGCTGTTTTTT; cdr3_aa: CASSLVTGGTGELFF
d_call: TRBD1; v_call: TRBV7-8; j_call: TRBJ2-5; clone_size: -; cdr3_nt: TGTGCCAGCAGCTCAAACAGGGGCGGAGAAGAGACCCAGTACTTC; cdr3_aa: CASSSNRGGEETQYF
d_call: -; v_call: TRBV27; j_call: TRBJ1-5; clone_size: -; cdr3_nt: TGTGCCAGCAGTTTATCAGCGGGGTACAATCAGCCCCAGCATTTT; cdr3_aa: CASSLSAGYNQPQHF
d_call: -; v_call: TRBV19; j_call: TRBJ1-2; clone_size: once; cdr3_nt: TGTGCCAGTAGTATTGGAGACTATGGCTACACCTTC; cdr3_aa: CASSIGDYGYTF
d_call: TRBD1; v_call: TRBV10-3; j_call: TRBJ1-1; clone_size: -; cdr3_nt: TGTGCCATCAGTGACCGGGACAGGGCGGGTCCGGTAGCTTTCTTT; cdr3_aa: CAISDRDRAGPVAFF
d_call: TRBD1; v_call: TRBV6-5; j_call: TRBJ1-5; clone_size: -; cdr3_nt: TGTGCCAGCAGTTTTCGGGACAGGGACCGACAGCCCCAGCATTTT; cdr3_aa: CASSFRDRDRQPQHF
d_call: TRBD1; v_call: TRBV19; j_call: TRBJ1-1; clone_size: -; cdr3_nt: TGTGCCAGTAGTATAGAAGGGGGCAGGAACACTGAAGCTTTCTTT; cdr3_aa: CASSIEGGRNTEAFF
d_call: TRBD1; v_call: TRBV19; j_call: TRBJ1-2; clone_size: few; cdr3_nt: TGTGCCAGTAGTATGGACAGGGGAGTCTATGGCTACACCTTC; cdr3_aa: CASSMDRGVYGYTF
d_call: TRBD1; v_call: TRBV3-1/TRBV3-2; j_call: TRBJ1-2; clone_size: -; cdr3_nt: TGTGCCAGCAGCCGAGCTACAGGGGGCGCCGGCTATGGCTACACCTTC; cdr3_aa: CASSRATGGAGYGYTF
d_call: TRBD1; v_call: TRBV6-6; j_call: TRBJ1-1; clone_size: -; cdr3_nt: TGTGCCAGCAGTTACGGGCAGGGGGCGAAGAACACTGAAGCTTTCTTT; cdr3_aa: CASSYGQGAKNTEAFF
d_call: -; v_call: TRBV29-1; j_call: TRBJ2-2; clone_size: -; cdr3_nt: TGCAGCGTTGGACACTCCACCGGGGAGCTGTTTTTT; cdr3_aa: CSVGHSTGELFF
d_call: TRBD2; v_call: TRBV28; j_call: TRBJ2-1; clone_size: -; cdr3_nt: TGTGCCAGCAGTTTCTTGGCTAGCGGGAGACGGAATGAGCAGTTCTTC; cdr3_aa: CASSFLASGRRNEQFF
d_call: TRBD1; v_call: TRBV6-6; j_call: TRBJ2-5; clone_size: few; cdr3_nt: TGTGCCAGCAGTTCCCCGGACAGGGGAGAGACCCAGTACTTC; cdr3_aa: CASSSPDRGETQYF
d_call: -; v_call: TRBV5-1; j_call: TRBJ2-3; clone_size: -; cdr3_nt: TGCGCCAGCAGCTTAGAGGGGGGCACAGATACGCAGTATTTT; cdr3_aa: CASSLEGGTDTQYF
d_call: -; v_call: TRBV2; j_call: TRBJ1-6; clone_size: -; cdr3_nt: TGTGCCAGCAGTGATCTTAGGACAGATAATTCACCCCTCCACTTT; cdr3_aa: CASSDLRTDNSPLHF
d_call: TRBD1; v_call: TRBV5-1; j_call: TRBJ2-1; clone_size: -; cdr3_nt: TGCGCCAGCAGCCGTCCGCTGGGGACAGACTCCTACAATGAGCAGTTCTTC; cdr3_aa: CASSRPLGTDSYNEQFF
d_call: -; v_call: TRBV7-3; j_call: TRBJ1-2; clone_size: -; cdr3_nt: TGTGCCAGCAGCTTGACAGGAGCGAGTGGCTACACCTTC; cdr3_aa: CASSLTGASGYTF
d_call: TRBD1; v_call: TRBV19; j_call: TRBJ1-2; clone_size: few; cdr3_nt: TGTGCCAGTAGTCCTACCGGGACAGGGTCCTATGGCTACACCTTC; cdr3_aa: CASSPTGTGSYGYTF
d_call: -; v_call: TRBV29-1; j_call: TRBJ1-3; clone_size: few; cdr3_nt: TGCAGCGTTGAATTAGCTCCGGGTGGAAACACCATATATTTT; cdr3_aa: CSVELAPGGNTIYF
d_call: TRBD1; v_call: TRBV7-3; j_call: TRBJ1-1; clone_size: -; cdr3_nt: TGTGCCAGCAGCTCCGGGACAGGCGGCACTGAAGCTTTCTTT; cdr3_aa: CASSSGTGGTEAFF
d_call: TRBD2; v_call: TRBV4-2; j_call: TRBJ2-7; clone_size: -; cdr3_nt: TGTGCCAGCAGATCCCAGGGAGCGGGGCAGGGACGGCACGAGCAGTACTTC; cdr3_aa: CASRSQGAGQGRHEQYF
d_call: TRBD1; v_call: TRBV2; j_call: TRBJ1-1; clone_size: once; cdr3_nt: TGTGCCAGCAGCGACAGGGTATCCGCTTTCTTT; cdr3_aa: CASSDRVSAFF
d_call: TRBD1; v_call: TRBV12-5; j_call: TRBJ1-2; clone_size: few; cdr3_nt: TGTGCTAGTGGTTTCCGGGACAGGGAACGCGGCTACACCTTC; cdr3_aa: CASGFRDRERGYTF
d_call: -; v_call: TRBV5-4; j_call: TRBJ2-1; clone_size: -; cdr3_nt: TGTGCCAGCAGTTACTACAATGAGCAGTTCTTC; cdr3_aa: CASSYYNEQFF
d_call: TRBD1; v_call: TRBV19; j_call: TRBJ2-7; clone_size: -; cdr3_nt: TGTGCCAGTGCCCGCTGGACAGGGAGTGAATCCTACCACGAGCAGTACTTC; cdr3_aa: CASARWTGSESYHEQYF
d_call: -; v_call: TRBV7-3; j_call: TRBJ2-2; clone_size: -; cdr3_nt: TGTGCCAGCAGCTTAGTGTCTTCGGGGGAGCTGTTTTTT; cdr3_aa: CASSLVSSGELFF
d_call: -; v_call: TRBV7-9; j_call: TRBJ1-6; clone_size: -; cdr3_nt: TGTGCCAGCAGCTCGGGAGGAGTCGGGGGTAATTCACCCCTCCACTTT; cdr3_aa: CASSSGGVGGNSPLHF
d_call: TRBD1; v_call: TRBV6-1; j_call: TRBJ1-5; clone_size: -; cdr3_nt: TGTGCCAGCAGTGAAGGACAGGGATTGATGCAGCCCCAGCATTTT; cdr3_aa: CASSEGQGLMQPQHF
d_call: TRBD1; v_call: TRBV3-1/TRBV3-2; j_call: TRBJ1-5; clone_size: -; cdr3_nt: TGTGCCAGCAGCCCATGGACCCCCGGGACAGGGGGCTTGGAGCCCCAGCATTTT; cdr3_aa: CASSPWTPGTGGLEPQHF
d_call: TRBD2; v_call: TRBV5-1; j_call: TRBJ2-3; clone_size: -; cdr3_nt: TGCGCCAGCACCCGAGGAAAAGCGGGATCCACAGATACGCAGTATTTT; cdr3_aa: CASTRGKAGSTDTQYF
d_call: TRBD1; v_call: TRBV19; j_call: TRBJ2-2; clone_size: -; cdr3_nt: TGTGCCAGTAGCGGGACAGGGGGCGGGATGTTGTTTTTT; cdr3_aa: CASSGTGGGMLFF
d_call: -; v_call: TRBV2; j_call: TRBJ1-4; clone_size: -; cdr3_nt: TGTGCCAGCAGTGGGGTAGACCGGAAAGAGTTTGGGGCCCTGTTTTTT; cdr3_aa: CASSGVDRKEFGALFF